This T cell receptor beta chain was obtained from a study of technical replicates of blood from a handful of donors. The germline gives CDR1 ENHRY, CDR2 SYGVKD. This CDR3 is built from 16 residues. V shed 3 bases, J shed 1 base, and the junction held 5 bases outside the gene matches. TCRdb's copy holds only in-frame clones and misses some; the assay was immunoSEQ multiplex PCR. Of about 59,000 clones in the sample, roughly 97% are singletons; the top ten hold 0.19%. The V gene is TRBV10-3, the J gene TRBJ2-7; the match to TRBD2 covers 11 bases. This sequence was found in a human donor in good health. The sample comprised T cells isolated from PBMCs. The CDR3 spells CAISDSLAGDSYEQYF. The CDR3 bases are TGTGCCATCAGTGATTCACTAGCGGGGGATTCCTACGAGCAGTACTTC.